Listed below are T cell receptor beta chains from one sample, sequenced in a study of OX40 agonist ivuxolimab in advanced cancers. Clones were read by immunoSEQ multiplex PCR, and TCRdb kept only the in-frame ones, dropping some. The table records more than 50,000 clones, about four fifths of them present only once. The sequencing here drew on CD4+ or CD8+ T cells sorted from blood, taken in a trial of the OX40 agonist ivuxolimab. These receptors were obtained from an adult with an advanced solid tumor such as melanoma, head and neck, liver or kidney cancer. Both conserved end residues are part of each CDR3. The D gene is left open where the match is weak. Size is stated for part of the rows, as once, few or many counts, or as a class when the clone is expanded.

-	TRBV5-5	-	TRBJ1-5	CASSFKPGSSNQPQHF	TGTGCCAGCAGCTTCAAACCAGGGAGTAGCAATCAGCCCCAGCATTTT
-	TRBV5-4	-	TRBJ2-5	CASSLGTDQETQYF	TGTGCCAGCAGCTTGGGGACAGACCAAGAGACCCAGTACTTC
-	TRBV25-1	-	TRBJ2-3	CASSDTYTDTQYF	TGTGCCAGCAGTGATACATACACAGATACGCAGTATTTT
-	TRBV23-1	TRBD1	TRBJ1-2	CASSKRDRDYGYTF	TGCGCCAGCAGTAAACGGGACAGGGACTATGGCTACACCTTC
-	TRBV6-1	-	TRBJ2-7	CARDDRRTPYEQYF	TGTGCCAGGGACGATAGACGGACACCCTACGAGCAGTACTTC
few	TRBV11-2	TRBD1	TRBJ2-5	CASSLAGTGGQETQYF	TGTGCCAGCAGCTTAGCCGGGACAGGGGGACAAGAGACCCAGTACTTC
-	TRBV7-2	-	TRBJ1-2	CASQRWTDYGYTF	TGTGCCAGCCAGCGATGGACGGACTATGGCTACACCTTC
-	TRBV28	-	TRBJ1-5	CASNHAQGSFSNQPQHF	TGTGCCAGCAACCACGCGCAGGGGAGTTTTAGCAATCAGCCCCAGCATTTT
-	TRBV7-2	-	TRBJ2-7	CASSPRVPSVAETYEQYF	TGTGCCAGCAGCCCCCGAGTACCCTCTGTGGCGGAGACCTACGAGCAGTACTTC
few	TRBV7-2	-	TRBJ2-5	CASSFGQETQYF	TGTGCCAGCAGCTTTGGGCAAGAGACCCAGTACTTC
-	TRBV6-5	TRBD1	TRBJ2-7	CASRPPGQGYEQYF	TGTGCCAGCAGACCACCCGGACAGGGGTACGAGCAGTACTTC
-	TRBV5-1	-	TRBJ2-2	CASRAGQNTGELFF	TGCGCCAGCAGAGCGGGACAAAACACCGGGGAGCTGTTTTTT
few	TRBV7-3	-	TRBJ2-5	CASSLTTGTRETQYF	TGTGCCAGCAGCTTGACCACAGGGACCCGGGAGACCCAGTACTTC
-	TRBV20-1	-	TRBJ1-1	CSAHGGTEAFF	TGCAGTGCTCACGGGGGCACTGAAGCTTTCTTT
few	TRBV29-1	-	TRBJ2-5	CSVGDNQETQYF	TGCAGCGTTGGCGACAACCAAGAGACCCAGTACTTC
-	TRBV19	-	TRBJ1-1	CASSIPSGQPNTEAFF	TGTGCCAGTAGTATCCCCTCGGGCCAGCCGAACACTGAAGCTTTCTTT